This TCR beta chain is drawn from a study of shared T cell receptors in the human thymus. This clone is a singleton in its sample. V shed 8 bases and J shed 6 bases, with 20 bases lying between them. This CDR3 contains 14 residues. In germline, CDR1 is MDHEN, CDR2 SYDVKM. The data were produced by immunoSEQ multiplex PCR, yet TCRdb's version contains in-frame clones alone and is incomplete. The sample lists approximately 730,000 clones; 80% to 90% were seen once. These data were likewise used in another study, on human thymus T cells. That publication notes: The donors were infants in Finland with congenital heart defects, otherwise immunologically healthy. Corrective heart surgery yielded the resections from which the thymus tissue came. Repertoires sampled from thymus and blood appeared biased in V and J gene usage. As related research reported, thymic repertoires overlapped highly among unrelated individuals.

This TCR came from a girl under three years old with a congenital heart defect. The material sequenced was thymocytes. The chain has TRBV28 and TRBJ2-7, with a weak D call TRBD2 (6 bases). The CDR3 sequence: CASSNAGTGSEQYF. The DNA for the CDR3 is TGTGCCAGCTCTAATGCCGGGACTGGTAGCGAGCAGTACTTC.